This T cell receptor (beta chain) was identified in a study of control samples from healthy donors and cancer patients. Between the trimmed V and J ends, which lost 2 bases and 2 bases, there was a span of 8 bases. Germline assignment: CDR1 LNHDA and CDR2 SQIVND (reference sequence). This CDR3 has 14 residues. The assay was immunoSEQ multiplex PCR, and TCRdb's table has in-frame clones only and misses some. The sample holds tens of thousands of clones; around 90% are singletons and the top ten take about 1.9%. Sequences were obtained from PBMCs. The origin of this receptor is a woman aged 55 to 70 with head and neck cancer. The chain couples TRBV19 to TRBJ2-3; no clear D. CDR3 sequence (DNA): TGTGCCAGTAGTATAATGGGAACCACAGATACGCAGTATTTT. This translates into CASSIMGTTDTQYF.